A single sample gave rise to the 3 T cell receptor beta chains below, sequenced in a study of vaccination effects on CD4 cells after COVID-19. Measured with immunoSEQ multiplex PCR; TCRdb has only the in-frame clones, and not every one. The table includes tens of thousands of clones, over 60% detected once. On day 10 of culture, CD4+ T cells were separated out. Confirmation by PCR established that the person had SARS-CoV-2 infection between March and December 2020. Participants were given two doses of BNT162b2 or mRNA-1273 vaccine. Antigen specificity for these receptors is unknown. The source material was CD4+ T cells from PBMCs cultured without peptide, sampled after COVID-19 vaccination. These receptors came from a human donor who had a prior SARS-CoV-2 infection.

The gene calls are TRBV7-8 and TRBJ2-3; D is ambiguous. The germline V gene encodes CDR1 SGHVS and CDR2 FQNEAQ. CDR3 length: 14 residues. Between the trimmed V and J ends, which lost 5 bases and 0 bases, there was a span of 9 bases. As DNA, the CDR3 is TGTGCCAGCAGCCGAGAGTGGAGCACAGATACGCAGTATTTT. It encodes CASSREWSTDTQYF.

V is TRBV5-4 and J is TRBJ1-2; D is uncertain. The CDR3 loop spans 13 amino acids. Per germline, CDR1 SGHNT and CDR2 YYREEE (reference sequence). V lost 3 bases and J 4 bases, leaving 10 bases between the germline ends. The CDR3 region has the DNA TGTGCCAGCAGCTCAGACCCTTCCTATGGCTACACCTTC. Its protein product is CASSSDPSYGYTF.

This clone turned up a few times. DNA for the CDR3: TGTGCCAGCAGCCAAGGAGCCGGTGCTGATACGCAGTATTTT. Residues: CASSQGAGADTQYF. J is TRBJ2-3 and V is TRBV3-1 (or the pseudogene TRBV3-2); D remains ambiguous. The V end lost 1 base, the J end lost 6 bases, and 11 bases lay between the germline ends. Germline-derived CDR1 and CDR2 are LGHDT and YNNKEL (reference sequence). The CDR3 totals 14 residues.